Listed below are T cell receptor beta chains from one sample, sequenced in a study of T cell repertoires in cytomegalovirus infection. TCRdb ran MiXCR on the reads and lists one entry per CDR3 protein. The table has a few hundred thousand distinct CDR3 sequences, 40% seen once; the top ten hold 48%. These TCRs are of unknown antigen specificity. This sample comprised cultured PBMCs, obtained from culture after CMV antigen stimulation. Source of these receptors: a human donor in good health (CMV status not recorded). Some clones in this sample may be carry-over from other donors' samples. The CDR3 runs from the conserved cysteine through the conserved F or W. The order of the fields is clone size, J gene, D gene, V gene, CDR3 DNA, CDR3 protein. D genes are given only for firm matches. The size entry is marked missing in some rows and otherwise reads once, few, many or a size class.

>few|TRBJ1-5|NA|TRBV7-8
TGTGCCAGCAGCTCGCAGGGGAATTACAATCAGCCCCAGCATTTT
CASSSQGNYNQPQHF
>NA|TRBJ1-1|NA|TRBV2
TGTGCCAGCAGTGCTTTAGCTCAGGGCTCTACTGAAGCTTTCTTT
CASSALAQGSTEAFF
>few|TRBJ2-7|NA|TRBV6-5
TGTGCCAGCAGTCCACACGGTAACTACGAGCAGTACTTC
CASSPHGNYEQYF
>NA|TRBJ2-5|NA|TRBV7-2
TGTGCCAGCAGCTTAGGCGCGTTGGGAATTGATCAAGAGACCCAGTACTTC
CASSLGALGIDQETQYF
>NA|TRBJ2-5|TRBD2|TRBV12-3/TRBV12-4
TGTGCCAGCAGTTGGGGACTAGCGGAGGGGGGGGCCCAGTACTTC
CASSWGLAEGGAQYF
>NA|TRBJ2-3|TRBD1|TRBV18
TGTGCCAGCTCACCCGAGACAGGGTCAGATACGCAGTATTTT
CASSPETGSDTQYF
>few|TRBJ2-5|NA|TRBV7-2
TGTGCCAGCAGCCGAGACCGGGGATGGGAGACCCAGTACTTC
CASSRDRGWETQYF
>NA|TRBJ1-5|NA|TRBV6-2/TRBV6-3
TGTGCCAGCAGCTTCCCCAGGGCGAGGCAGCCCCAGCATTTT
CASSFPRARQPQHF
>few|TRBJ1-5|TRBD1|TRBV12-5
TGTGCTAGTGGTTTGGGACAGGGCTCCAATCAGCCCCAGCATTTT
CASGLGQGSNQPQHF
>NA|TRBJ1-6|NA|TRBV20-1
TGCAGTGCGTTCAGGGGAGGGTCCTATAATTCACCCCTCCACTTT
CSAFRGGSYNSPLHF